This note documents a single T cell receptor (beta chain) sequence. Its antigen remains unknown. These data belong to a study of T cell responses to AZD1222 COVID-19 vaccine. Germline loops: CDR1 MNHEY, CDR2 SVGAGI. The V and J ends lost 1 base and 4 bases respectively, with 16 bases between them. CDR3 length: 16 amino acids. Method: immunoSEQ multiplex PCR; TCRdb's copy keeps in-frame clones and lacks some. The sample has some 130,000 clones, 70% to 90% seen once. Study-wide results and caveats: Among the donors, most were white British and more were female, and clonal diversity was possibly underestimated. In all cases, repertoires were sampled only after the peak T cell response. At 160-218 and 743-854, vaccine-associated CD4 TCRs were dominant, and they spanned spike.

The chain couples TRBV6-5 to TRBJ2-5; D possibly uses TRBD1 or TRBD2 (5 bases each). The sequence derives from an adult in good health. The specimen comprised peripheral blood, sampled on day 0 of AZD1222 vaccination. The CDR3 nucleotides read TGTGCCAGCAGTTACTTACCGGGACGCACGGGAGAGACCCAGTACTTC. Amino acid sequence: CASSYLPGRTGETQYF.